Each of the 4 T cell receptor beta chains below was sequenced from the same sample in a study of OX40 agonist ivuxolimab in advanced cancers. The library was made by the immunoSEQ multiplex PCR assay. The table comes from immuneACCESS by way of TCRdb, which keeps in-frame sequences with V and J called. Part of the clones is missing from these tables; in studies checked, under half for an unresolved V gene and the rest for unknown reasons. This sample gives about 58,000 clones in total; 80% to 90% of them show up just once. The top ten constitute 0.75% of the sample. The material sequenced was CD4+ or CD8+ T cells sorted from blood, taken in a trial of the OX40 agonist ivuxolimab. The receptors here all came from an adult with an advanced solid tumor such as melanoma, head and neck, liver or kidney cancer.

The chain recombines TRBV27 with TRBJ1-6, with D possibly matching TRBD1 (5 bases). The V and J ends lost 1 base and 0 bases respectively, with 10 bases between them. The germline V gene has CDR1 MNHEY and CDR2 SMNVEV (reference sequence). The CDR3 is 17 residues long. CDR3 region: CASSLFGGDSYNSPLHF. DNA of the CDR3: TGTGCCAGCAGTTTATTCGGGGGGGACTCCTATAATTCACCCCTCCACTTT.

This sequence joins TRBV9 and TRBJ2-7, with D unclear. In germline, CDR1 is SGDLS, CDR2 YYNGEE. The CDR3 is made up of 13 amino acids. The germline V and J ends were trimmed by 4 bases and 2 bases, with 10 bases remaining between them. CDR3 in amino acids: CASSPARAYEQYF. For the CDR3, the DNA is TGTGCCAGCAGCCCAGCGAGAGCCTACGAGCAGTACTTC.

This CDR3 reads CASSLETSRVYEQYF. The CDR3 bases are TGTGCCAGCAGCTTAGAGACCTCGAGGGTGTACGAGCAGTACTTC. This sequence joins TRBV11-2 and TRBJ2-7, with a tentative D call TRBD2 (5 bases). V was clipped by 0 bases and J by 4 bases, with 13 bases between them. Germline CDR1 and CDR2: SGHAT and FQNNGV. This CDR3 is 15 amino acids long.

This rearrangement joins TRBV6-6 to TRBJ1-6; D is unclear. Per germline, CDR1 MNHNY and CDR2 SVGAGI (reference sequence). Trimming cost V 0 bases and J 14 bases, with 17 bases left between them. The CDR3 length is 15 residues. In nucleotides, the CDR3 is TGTGCCAGCAGTTACTCGGGCGATGGTGCTGAAACCCTCCACTTT. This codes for CASSYSGDGAETLHF.